What follows are 30 T cell receptor beta chains derived from one specimen sequenced in a study of blood T cell repertoires in COVID-19. Profiled with immunoSEQ multiplex PCR; TCRdb holds only in-frame clones, not every one. The top ten hold approximately 1.2% of the sample, which has approximately 160,000 clones, approximately 85% seen once. The sequenced sample consisted of peripheral blood. All receptors derive from a man aged 55 to 69 who had recovered from COVID-19.

This clone appeared a single time. A much bigger clone sits one base away, suggesting this may be a read error. V and J are TRBV7-2 and TRBJ1-3; 8 bases map to TRBD1. Germline trimming cut 4 bases from V and 4 bases from J; bases unmatched to any gene: 3. Germline values: CDR1 SGHTA, CDR2 FQGNSA. This CDR3 comprises 14 residues. The CDR3 here is CASSSTGAGNTIYF. CDR3 DNA sequence: TGTGCCAGCAGCTCGACAGGGGCCGGAAACACCATATATTTT.

This chain links TRBV6-5 with TRBJ1-1; no definite D call. The CDR3 has 11 amino acids. CDR1 and CDR2 (germline): MNHEY, SVGAGI. The V and J ends lost 10 bases and 5 bases respectively, with 11 bases between them. Here the CDR3 DNA reads TGTGCCACTAGGCTGTGGACTGAAGCTTTCTTT. This codes for CATRLWTEAFF.

Concerning this clone itself: This same CDR3 is encoded by further DNA sequences in the sample. This chain connects TRBV9 to TRBJ2-3; D is ambiguous. This CDR3 region has 12 residues. Trimming took off 2 bases at V and 4 bases at J, with 5 bases between the two ends. Germline V CDR1 and CDR2: SGDLS, YYNGEE. The chain's CDR3 is CASSVSADTQYF. In DNA form, the CDR3 reads TGTGCCAGCAGCGTGTCGGCAGATACGCAGTATTTT. Looking up the rest from reference TRBV9 and TRBJ2-3 gives the full variable domain: DSGVTQTPKHLITATGQRVTLRCSPRSGDLSVYWYQQSLDQGLQFLIQYYNGEERAKGNILERFSAQQFPDLHSELNLSSLELGDSALYFCASSVSADTQYFGPGTRLTVL.

This clone was seen a single time. V gene TRBV3-1 (or the pseudogene TRBV3-2) combines with J gene TRBJ1-1, with unresolved D. Trimming took off 4 bases at V and 0 bases at J, with 12 bases between the two ends. Germline CDR1 and CDR2: LGHDT and YNNKEL (reference sequence). The CDR3 loop spans 15 amino acids. The CDR3 protein is CASSPRGGMNTEAFF. CDR3 bases: TGTGCCAGCAGCCCTCGTGGCGGTATGAACACTGAAGCTTTCTTT.

The chain is built from TRBV5-1 and TRBJ2-7; 7 bases line up with TRBD1. CDR1 SGHRS and CDR2 YFSETQ come from the germline V gene. The CDR3 consists of 12 residues. The V and J ends lost 4 bases and 4 bases, in that order; junction bases with no gene match: 2. The CDR3 DNA is TGCGCCAGCAGCCCACAGGGGTACGAGCAGTACTTC. Amino acid sequence: CASSPQGYEQYF.

The J gene is TRBJ2-7, the V gene TRBV5-1; TRBD2 matches at 11 bases. This CDR3 has 15 residues. After removal of 2 bases from V and 5 bases from J, the junction contained 6 bases not matched to a gene. The germline gives CDR1 SGHRS, CDR2 YFSETQ. The CDR3 nucleotides read TGCGCCAGCAGCTTTAGCGGGGGGGCGATCAACGAGCAGTACTTC. Its translation: CASSFSGGAINEQYF.

The CDR3 nucleotides read TGTGCCAGCAGTAGAAGCAGGGGGCGCAGGGATGAGCAGTTCTTC. Protein product: CASSRSRGRRDEQFF. V gene TRBV27 combines with J gene TRBJ2-1; 8 bases fit TRBD1. The CDR3 contains 15 residues. Germline CDR1 reads MNHEY; CDR2 reads SMNVEV (reference sequence). V shed 5 bases and J 8 bases; nucleotides not matched to a gene: 11.

This rearrangement joins TRBV5-1 to TRBJ1-2; unclear D gene. The CDR3 consists of 14 residues. The germline gives CDR1 SGHRS, CDR2 YFSETQ. Trimming took off 4 bases at V and 2 bases at J, with 12 bases between the two ends. The CDR3 loop is CASSEYGENYGYTF. The CDR3 nucleotides are TGCGCCAGCAGCGAGTACGGGGAGAACTATGGCTACACCTTC. Full variable domain (missing parts from reference TRBV5-1 and TRBJ1-2): KAGVTQTPRYLIKTRGQQVTLSCSPISGHRSVSWYQQTPGQGLQFLFEYFSETQRNKGNFPGRFSGRQFSNSRSEMNVSTLELGDSALYLCASSEYGENYGYTFGSGTRLTVV.

The chain carries TRBV7-6 and TRBJ2-3; D not certain. The length of the CDR3 is 13 residues. From germline, CDR1 is SGHVS and CDR2 FNYEAQ. The V end was cut by 2 bases, the J end by 6 bases, with 9 bases between. The CDR3, as DNA: TGTGCCAGCAGCTTAAGTCTTGCGGATACGCAGTATTTT. It is translated as CASSLSLADTQYF.

The rearrangement links TRBV30 to TRBJ1-2; 7 bases match TRBD1. This CDR3 comprises 14 residues. Germline trimming cut 0 bases from V and 3 bases from J; bases unmatched to any gene: 4. Germline loops: CDR1 GTSNPN, CDR2 SVGIG (reference sequence). CDR3: CAWSVLGTDYGYTF. In nucleotides, the CDR3 is TGTGCCTGGAGTGTACTAGGGACAGACTATGGCTACACCTTC.

The chain joins TRBV27 to TRBJ1-4; D is ambiguous. Trimming removed 6 bases from V and 5 bases from J, with 13 bases in between. Germline values: CDR1 MNHEY, CDR2 SMNVEV (reference sequence). CDR3 length: 14 residues. The CDR3 DNA sequence: TGTGCCAGCAGGGCTATGGGCACGAATGAAAAACTGTTTTTT. Its protein product is CASRAMGTNEKLFF.

V and J are TRBV9 and TRBJ1-6; D not resolved. The V end lost 4 bases, the J end lost 10 bases, and 15 bases lay between the germline ends. In germline, CDR1 is SGDLS, CDR2 YYNGEE. This CDR3 comprises 14 residues. This chain's CDR3 is CASSFALGESPLHF. CDR3 nucleotides: TGTGCCAGCAGCTTCGCCCTCGGGGAATCACCCCTCCACTTT.

The V and J genes are TRBV23-1 and TRBJ1-6; 8 bases are a match to TRBD1. TRBV23-1 is labeled an ORF, and its function is uncertain. The CDR3 has 13 residues. V trimming: 7 bases; J trimming: 7 bases; junction bases outside the gene matches: 3. The chain's CDR3 is CASIYRGNSPLHF. CDR3 nucleotide sequence: TGCGCCAGCATCTACAGGGGGAATTCACCCCTCCACTTT.

The V gene is TRBV11-2, the J gene TRBJ1-1; D is possibly TRBD1 (5 bases). CDR1 SGHAT and CDR2 FQNNGV come from the germline V gene. The length of the CDR3 is 16 residues. Trimming removed 5 bases from V and 3 bases from J, with 19 bases in between. CDR3 DNA: TGTGCCAGCAGCCAAGGGGCCAGGGCGTTGGACACTGAAGCTTTCTTT. Residues: CASSQGARALDTEAFF.

The chain joins TRBV5-1 to TRBJ2-5, with D possibly TRBD2 on 5 matching bases. The CDR3 length is 12 residues. Trimming took off 5 bases at V and 4 bases at J, with 9 bases between the two ends. Germline CDR1 is SGHRS and CDR2 is YFSETQ. The CDR3 DNA sequence: TGCGCCAGCAGACCCGAGGGAGAGACCCAGTACTTC. This codes for CASRPEGETQYF.

V gene TRBV6-5 combines with J gene TRBJ2-3; 10 nucleotides agree with TRBD2. The ends lost 7 bases at V and 4 bases at J; junction bases unmatched: 5. The CDR3 spans 14 residues. From germline, CDR1 is MNHEY and CDR2 SVGAGI. DNA of the CDR3: TGTGCCAGCATCAGGAGCGGGGGGGCAGATACGCAGTATTTT. Amino acid sequence: CASIRSGGADTQYF.

This chain joins TRBV9 and TRBJ2-5; D is uncertain. Germline-derived CDR1 and CDR2 are SGDLS and YYNGEE. This CDR3 has 13 amino acids. V was clipped by 3 bases and J by 1 base, with 7 bases between them. CDR3 DNA sequence: TGTGCCAGCAGCGCCCCCCTCCAAGAGACCCAGTACTTC. This codes for CASSAPLQETQYF.

CDR3 sequence reads: CASSSRQGMNLGTDTQYF. CDR3 coding DNA: TGTGCCAGCAGCTCCAGACAGGGGATGAACTTAGGCACAGATACGCAGTATTTT. The V and J genes are TRBV7-2 and TRBJ2-3; 8 bases agree with TRBD1. The CDR3 contains 18 residues. The V gene end was trimmed by 4 bases and the J gene end by 1 base; junction bases not matched to a gene: 13. Germline lookup yields CDR1 SGHTA and CDR2 FQGNSA.

This clone was seen just once. The V and J genes are TRBV5-8 and TRBJ1-5; D unresolved. Trimming shortened V by 6 bases and J by 2 bases, and 9 bases separated the two germline ends. The length of the CDR3 is 13 residues. The V gene's germline CDR1 is SGHTS and CDR2 YDEGEE. CDR3 loop: CASNRVRNQPQHF. Here the CDR3 DNA reads TGTGCCAGCAACCGCGTCCGCAATCAGCCCCAGCATTTT.

This chain connects TRBV5-4 to TRBJ2-7, with TRBD1 matching over 7 bases. CDR1 and CDR2 from the germline V gene are SGHNT and YYREEE (reference sequence). The CDR3 contains 14 residues. V lost 4 bases and J lost 0; bases outside the gene matches: 4. In nucleotides, the CDR3 is TGTGCCAGCAGCCCTGACAGGGCCTCCTACGAGCAGTACTTC. Translated: CASSPDRASYEQYF.

The chain carries TRBV6-5 and TRBJ2-3; TRBD1 matches at 9 bases. The CDR3 runs to 15 residues. Trimming at V came to 2 bases and at J to 3 bases, leaving 3 bases not matched to a gene. CDR1 is MNHEY, CDR2 SVGAGI, per germline. CDR3 bases: TGTGCCAGCAGTTACGACGGGACAGGGACAGATACGCAGTATTTT. It yields the protein CASSYDGTGTDTQYF.

V gene TRBV7-3 combines with J gene TRBJ2-6, with a possible D match to TRBD2 (7 bases). V was trimmed by 5 bases and J by 4 bases, leaving 21 bases between them. The CDR3 totals 18 residues. In germline, CDR1 is SGHTA, CDR2 FQGTGA. CDR3 bases: TGTGCCAGCAGCCAACGGGGGGCACAGGTCCGCGGGGCCAACGTCCTGACTTTC. It encodes CASSQRGAQVRGANVLTF.

This clone occurred many times. The V call is TRBV7-9, the J call TRBJ2-3; D call uncertain. V dropped 1 base and J dropped 0 bases, with 11 bases sitting between them. The CDR3 runs 16 residues. CDR1 and CDR2 (germline): SEHNR, FQNEAQ (reference sequence). The CDR3 nucleotides read TGTGCCAGCAGCTTAGGAGGCTACCCTAGCACAGATACGCAGTATTTT. Protein: CASSLGGYPSTDTQYF.

The gene calls are TRBV30 and TRBJ2-1, with D perhaps TRBD1 (6 bases). Per the germline V gene, CDR1 is GTSNPN and CDR2 is SVGIG (reference sequence). Trimming pared 0 bases from V and 9 bases from J, leaving 9 bases between. The CDR3 loop spans 12 amino acids. In DNA, the CDR3 is TGTGCCTGGAGTGTACAGGGTGGTGAGCAGTTCTTC. Translated: CAWSVQGGEQFF.

CDR3 in amino acids: CASSQNRANQPQHF. Here the CDR3 DNA reads TGTGCCAGCAGCCAAAACAGGGCCAATCAGCCCCAGCATTTT. This sequence joins TRBV6-5 and TRBJ1-5; TRBD1 is a possible D gene (6 bases). Trimming left V 6 bases short and J 3 bases short, with 12 bases between. Germline V gene lookup returns CDR1 MNHEY and CDR2 SVGAGI. The CDR3 runs 14 residues.

V and J are TRBV27 and TRBJ1-4, with D perhaps TRBD1 (6 bases). Germline-derived CDR1 and CDR2 are MNHEY and SMNVEV (reference sequence). This CDR3 comprises 14 residues. V was clipped by 6 bases and J by 8 bases, with 16 bases between them. CDR3 nucleotide sequence: TGTGCCAGCAGCCCTGGGCGTGGGGGCGAAAAACTGTTTTTT. Translating it yields CASSPGRGGEKLFF.

This clone was counted a single time. This rearrangement joins TRBV11-2 to TRBJ2-7; perhaps TRBD1 as D (6 bases). Trimming shortened V by 1 base and J by 2 bases, and 9 bases separated the two germline ends. The V gene's germline CDR1 is SGHAT and CDR2 FQNNGV. CDR3 length: 14 amino acids. Written as DNA, the CDR3 is TGTGCCAGCAGCTTAGTGGGGGCACCCTACGAGCAGTACTTC. It translates to CASSLVGAPYEQYF. The full variable domain, rest sourced from reference TRBV11-2 and TRBJ2-7, is EAGVAQSPRYKIIEKRQSVAFWCNPISGHATLYWYQQILGQGPKLLIQFQNNGVVDDSQLPKDRFSAERLKGVDSTLKIQPAKLEDSAVYLCASSLVGAPYEQYFGPGTRLTVT.

J is TRBJ1-6 and V is TRBV6-5; the match to TRBD1 covers 7 bases. Trimming removed 8 bases from V and 6 bases from J; junction bases left unmatched: 7. Germline CDR1 reads MNHEY; CDR2 reads SVGAGI. The CDR3 loop spans 14 amino acids. CDR3 amino acids: CASLIQGSNSPLHF. The CDR3 nucleotides read TGTGCCAGCCTGATACAGGGGAGTAATTCACCCCTCCACTTT.

The V gene is TRBV2, the J gene TRBJ1-1; D is unresolved. V was cut by 8 bases and J by 4 bases, with 14 bases left in between. Germline V gene data show CDR1 as SNHLY and CDR2 as FYNNEI. The CDR3 has 13 amino acids. CDR3 loop: CASYGAWSTEAFF. CDR3 in DNA: TGTGCCAGCTATGGAGCCTGGAGCACTGAAGCTTTCTTT. Supplemented by reference TRBV2 and TRBJ1-1, the full variable domain reads EPEVTQTPSHQVTQMGQEVILRCVPISNHLYFYWYRQILGQKVEFLVSFYNNEISEKSEIFDDQFSVERPDGSNFTLKIRSTKLEDSAMYFCASYGAWSTEAFFGQGTRLTVV.

The V call is TRBV3-1 (or the pseudogene TRBV3-2), the J call TRBJ2-5; possible D gene TRBD2, 7 bases. The CDR3 contains 16 residues. Between the trimmed V and J ends, which lost 4 bases and 4 bases, there was a span of 19 bases. Germline V CDR1 and CDR2: LGHDT, YNNKEL (reference sequence). The DNA for the CDR3 is TGTGCCAGCAGCCCCCTGGGGGGCGGGGGCGGAGAGACCCAGTACTTC. It encodes CASSPLGGGGGETQYF.